This TCR beta chain was observed in a study of blood T cell repertoires in COVID-19. Whole-study context: Some COVID-19 samples were acute and others convalescent; all came from the United States, Italy and Spain. PBMCs, B-cell-depleted T cells, or T cells provided the cDNA or gDNA that made up the material.

V lost 6 bases and J lost 1, with 9 bases in between. Per the germline V gene, CDR1 is MNHEY and CDR2 is SVGAGI. The CDR3 loop spans 14 amino acids. In the original processing: Reference gene primer amplification gave estimated nucleated cell counts. The assay was immunoSEQ multiplex PCR, and TCRdb's table has in-frame clones only and misses some. For V, J and clone size, that table is used; D and trimming come from the DNA. The sample carries approximately 300,000 clones, roughly 85% recorded once. Participants were aged about 18 to 100 years from approximately 25 US areas. Sequenced sample: PBMCs or T cells enriched from blood (not recorded which). The clonotype was recovered from a woman aged 30 to 39 who had recovered from COVID-19. The chain couples TRBV6-5 to TRBJ2-2, with D maybe TRBD1 (5 bases). In DNA, the CDR3 is TGTGCCAGCAGCACAGACAGGAACACCGGGGAGCTGTTTTTT. Protein sequence: CASSTDRNTGELFF.